The rows below give T cell receptor beta chains drawn from one sample of a study of identical twins. TCRdb redid the calling of the 5' RACE reads with MiXCR, one entry per CDR3 protein. The table has a few hundred thousand distinct CDR3 sequences, 13% to 15% seen once. The sample was also linked to a second study, of yellow fever vaccine responses in identical twins.

Sequencing was performed on CD4+ T cells sorted from blood. These receptor sequences come from a woman younger than 30 in good health. Both conserved end residues are part of each CDR3. Each record gives: D gene, clone size, V gene, J gene, CDR3 DNA, CDR3 protein. A D gene is named only where the DNA matches it firmly. For some rows the clone size is stated as once, few or many, or as a class when expanded; others skip it.

-	-	TRBV14	TRBJ2-7	TGTGCCAGCAGCCCTAGGGTGCCCTCGGCCTACGAGCAGTACTTC	CASSPRVPSAYEQYF
-	few	TRBV20-1	TRBJ1-5	TGCAGTGCTAGTATAGGTTTAGGTCAGCCCCAGCATTTT	CSASIGLGQPQHF
TRBD1	-	TRBV7-9	TRBJ2-1	TGTGCCAGCAGCACCTTAAGGGGGCCCTCCTACAATGAGCAGTTCTTC	CASSTLRGPSYNEQFF
TRBD1	many	TRBV6-1	TRBJ1-1	TGTGCCAGCAGGGACAGGGCGTACACTGAAGCTTTCTTT	CASRDRAYTEAFF
TRBD2	once	TRBV7-2	TRBJ2-1	TGTGCCAGCAGCTTAGTACTAGCGATAATTGCCGGTGAGCAGTTCTTC	CASSLVLAIIAGEQFF
-	many	TRBV6-1	TRBJ2-3	TGTGCCAGCAGAAGAAGCTGGAGTCAGGGGTCAGATACGCAGTATTTT	CASRRSWSQGSDTQYF
TRBD1	few	TRBV9	TRBJ2-3	TGTGCCAGCAGCTACGATAGACAGGGAACAGATACGCAGTATTTT	CASSYDRQGTDTQYF
TRBD1	many	TRBV3-1	TRBJ1-2	TGTGCCAGCAGCTGGGACAGGGACTATGGCTACACCTTC	CASSWDRDYGYTF
-	-	TRBV7-8	TRBJ1-1	TGTGCCAGCAGCCACACACCGAACACTGAAGCTTTCTTT	CASSHTPNTEAFF
-	-	TRBV3-1	TRBJ1-2	TGTGCCAGCAGCCAAGACCCCGACAGAAACTATGGCTACACCTTC	CASSQDPDRNYGYTF
-	few	TRBV7-9	TRBJ2-5	TGTGCCAGCAGCTTAGCCTCCATCTGGGCAGAGACCCAGTACTTC	CASSLASIWAETQYF
TRBD1	many	TRBV12-3/TRBV12-4	TRBJ1-4	TGTGCCAGCAGTTTCCCGCAGGGGGCTAATGAAAAACTGTTTTTT	CASSFPQGANEKLFF
-	-	TRBV5-1	TRBJ2-2	TGCGCCAGCAGCTTTCTCGGGGGTGATAACACCGGGGAGCTGTTTTTT	CASSFLGGDNTGELFF
-	-	TRBV12-3/TRBV12-4	TRBJ2-7	TGTGCCAGCAGTCCCCCGGGACAACGCTACGAGCAGTACTTC	CASSPPGQRYEQYF
-	few	TRBV24-1	TRBJ2-3	TGTGCCACCAGTGCCCCAGGTGCGGGTAAATCAGATACGCAGTATTTT	CATSAPGAGKSDTQYF
-	few	TRBV4-1	TRBJ2-7	TGCGCCAGCAGCCGGTCGATATCGGTGGGAGGCCTTCCCTACGAGCAGTACTTC	CASSRSISVGGLPYEQYF
TRBD1	many	TRBV27	TRBJ2-1	TGTGCCAGCAGACCAGACAGGGCCTACAATGAGCAGTTCTTC	CASRPDRAYNEQFF
-	-	TRBV28	TRBJ2-7	TGTGCCAGCAGTCTCTATCTGACAGCAACTAGCGAGCAGTACTTC	CASSLYLTATSEQYF
TRBD2	-	TRBV28	TRBJ2-1	TGTGCCAGCAGAGGGTCAGAAGCGGGGTTGTACAATGAGCAGTTCTTC	CASRGSEAGLYNEQFF
-	once	TRBV7-3	TRBJ2-2	TGTGCCAGCAGCTCCGTAAACACCGGGGAGCTGTTTTTT	CASSSVNTGELFF
-	-	TRBV15	TRBJ1-6	TGTGCCACCAGCAGAGGGGCAGGGACTAATTCACCCCTCCACTTT	CATSRGAGTNSPLHF
TRBD2	-	TRBV7-2	TRBJ2-5	TGTGCCAGCAGCTTACGGGGGGTCGGTCTGGAGACCCAGTACTTC	CASSLRGVGLETQYF
-	-	TRBV3-1	TRBJ1-1	TGTGCCAGCAGCAAAAGGCTGGAGCTGAACACTGAAGCTTTCTTT	CASSKRLELNTEAFF
-	many	TRBV5-1	TRBJ2-5	TGCGCCAGCAGCTCACAGGGTTCGGAGACCCAGTACTTC	CASSSQGSETQYF
-	-	TRBV7-9	TRBJ1-5	TGTGCCAGCAGCTTATCAGGGGAAAATCAGCCCCAGCATTTT	CASSLSGENQPQHF
-	few	TRBV20-1	TRBJ2-6	TGCAGTGCTAGAGATCTAAGGGGCCTCTCTGGGGCCAACGTCCTGACTTTC	CSARDLRGLSGANVLTF
-	-	TRBV25-1	TRBJ2-1	TGTGCCAGCAGATCGGGTCATGAGCAGTTCTTC	CASRSGHEQFF
-	few	TRBV2	TRBJ2-4	TGTGCCAGCAGTGCCGGGGTTGTTGACAGAAAAAACATTCAGTACTTC	CASSAGVVDRKNIQYF
TRBD1	few	TRBV20-1	TRBJ1-2	TGCAGTGCCGCTAGGTCCCAGGGGGCGGGATACACCTTC	CSAARSQGAGYTF
TRBD2	many	TRBV4-1	TRBJ2-1	TGCGCCAGCAGCCAAGCTAGCGGGCGACCCTACAATGAGCAGTTCTTC	CASSQASGRPYNEQFF
TRBD2	many	TRBV6-1	TRBJ2-3	TGTGCCAGCAGTGCTAGCGGGAGCACAGATACGCAGTATTTT	CASSASGSTDTQYF
TRBD2	-	TRBV2	TRBJ2-7	TGTGCCAGCTCGGGGGGAGACCTTAGCGGGAGATACTTGGGCGAGCAGTACTTC	CASSGGDLSGRYLGEQYF
-	few	TRBV24-1	TRBJ2-1	TGTGCCACCAGTGATTTGGGGCCGGGGAACTACAATGAGCAGTTCTTC	CATSDLGPGNYNEQFF
TRBD1	-	TRBV20-1	TRBJ1-4	TGCAGTGCTAGAGATACAGGGGCCGCTAATGAAAAACTGTTTTTT	CSARDTGAANEKLFF
-	few	TRBV12-3/TRBV12-4	TRBJ1-1	TGTGCCAGCAGTTCCCGCGGGGGGCTACTCATGAACACTGAAGCTTTCTTT	CASSSRGGLLMNTEAFF
-	few	TRBV27	TRBJ2-7	TGTGCCAGCAGCCGTTGGGGCTACGAGCAGTACTTC	CASSRWGYEQYF
TRBD1	few	TRBV20-1	TRBJ2-5	TGCAGTGCTAGGAGACAGGGGGGGTTAGAGACCCAGTACTTC	CSARRQGGLETQYF
TRBD2	-	TRBV11-2	TRBJ2-3	TGTGCCAGCAGCCAACCGGGACTAGCGGGAGGACGTGGAGATACGCAGTATTTT	CASSQPGLAGGRGDTQYF
-	-	TRBV7-3	TRBJ2-3	TGTGCCAGCAGCTTCGTCGTCACAGATACGCAGTATTTT	CASSFVVTDTQYF
-	few	TRBV12-3/TRBV12-4	TRBJ2-7	TGTGCCAGCAGTAGTCAATCCTACGAGCAGTACTTC	CASSSQSYEQYF